This TCR beta chain was observed in a study of T cell responses to AZD1222 COVID-19 vaccine. Overall study results and limits: Spike-wide coverage was observed for vaccine-associated CD4 TCRs, with dominant responses at 160-218 and 743-854. Among AZD1222 vaccinees, only six or seven were seropositive at baseline.

The table came from immunoSEQ multiplex PCR; TCRdb's copy has only in-frame clones and leaves some out. This sample has around 95,000 clones, with about 89% found just once. Trimming removed 0 bases from V and 11 bases from J; junction bases left unmatched: 8. This CDR3 spans 14 amino acids. Germline CDR1 reads LGHDT; CDR2 reads YNNKEL (reference sequence). As concerns this clone: Its matching antigen is unknown.

The input for sequencing was peripheral blood, taken on day 0 of MenACWY control vaccination. The sequence derives from an adult in good health. This chain uses TRBV3-1 (or the pseudogene TRBV3-2) with TRBJ1-1; TRBD1 matches at 8 bases. The DNA of the CDR3 is TGTGCCAGCAGCCAAGAGGGGGGACAGGCGGGTGCTTTCTTT. It codes for CASSQEGGQAGAFF.